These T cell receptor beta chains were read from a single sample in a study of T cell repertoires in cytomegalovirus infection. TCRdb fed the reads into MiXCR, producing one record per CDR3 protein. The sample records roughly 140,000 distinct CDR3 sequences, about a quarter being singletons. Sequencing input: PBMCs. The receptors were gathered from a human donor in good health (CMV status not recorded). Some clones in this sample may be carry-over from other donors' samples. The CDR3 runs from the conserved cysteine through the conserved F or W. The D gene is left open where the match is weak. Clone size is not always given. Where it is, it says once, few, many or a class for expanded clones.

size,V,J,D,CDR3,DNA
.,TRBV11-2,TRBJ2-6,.,CASSFKDTPGANVLTF,TGTGCCAGCAGCTTCAAAGACACTCCTGGGGCCAACGTCCTGACTTTC
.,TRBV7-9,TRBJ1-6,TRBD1,CASSPGQGNSPLHF,TGTGCCAGCAGCCCAGGACAGGGTAATTCACCCCTCCACTTT
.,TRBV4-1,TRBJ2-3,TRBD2,CASSQPHEVGTSGTQYF,TGCGCCAGCAGCCAGCCCCACGAGGTGGGGACTAGCGGGACGCAGTATTTT
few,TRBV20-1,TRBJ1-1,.,CSATIGARTEAFF,TGCAGTGCAACTATCGGGGCTCGGACTGAAGCTTTCTTT
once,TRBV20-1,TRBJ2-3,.,CSATRRGGTDTQYF,TGCAGTGCTACGAGAAGGGGGGGCACAGATACGCAGTATTTT
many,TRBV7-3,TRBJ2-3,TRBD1,CASSRRQGTDTQYF,TGTGCCAGCAGCCGGAGACAGGGAACAGATACGCAGTATTTT
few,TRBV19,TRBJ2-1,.,CASMGRTDSYNEQFF,TGTGCCAGTATGGGGCGAACCGACTCCTACAATGAGCAGTTCTTC
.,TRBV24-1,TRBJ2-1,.,CATSDLREFGRNEQFF,TGTGCCACCAGTGATTTGCGGGAGTTCGGACGCAATGAGCAGTTCTTC
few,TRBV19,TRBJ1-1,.,CASKDSEGIRNTEAFF,TGTGCCAGTAAGGACTCAGAAGGGATAAGAAACACTGAAGCTTTCTTT
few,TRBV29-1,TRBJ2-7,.,CSVEDAEGEQYF,TGCAGCGTTGAAGATGCGGAGGGCGAGCAGTACTTC
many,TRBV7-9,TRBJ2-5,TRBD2,CASSFPSGRAGETQYF,TGTGCCAGCAGCTTCCCCAGCGGGAGGGCCGGGGAGACCCAGTACTTC
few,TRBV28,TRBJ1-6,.,CASSLSHSPLHF,TGTGCCAGCAGTTTATCCCATTCACCCCTCCACTTT
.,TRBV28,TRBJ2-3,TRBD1,CASSYRDRGLDTQYF,TGTGCCAGCAGCTACCGGGACAGGGGGCTCGATACGCAGTATTTT
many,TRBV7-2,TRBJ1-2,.,CASRPGSPNYGYTF,TGTGCCAGCCGCCCGGGGTCCCCCAACTATGGCTACACCTTC
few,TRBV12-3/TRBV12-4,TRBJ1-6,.,CASNSRRAPRTLHF,TGTGCCAGCAACAGTCGCCGGGCCCCTAGGACCCTCCACTTT
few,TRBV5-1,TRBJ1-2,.,CASSIAQQGGYTF,TGCGCCAGCAGCATCGCTCAACAGGGAGGCTACACCTTC
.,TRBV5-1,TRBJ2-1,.,CASSVGQYNEQFF,TGCGCCAGCAGCGTCGGGCAGTACAATGAGCAGTTCTTC
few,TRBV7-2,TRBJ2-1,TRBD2,CASSVWTSDEQFF,TGTGCCAGCAGCGTTTGGACTAGCGATGAGCAGTTCTTC
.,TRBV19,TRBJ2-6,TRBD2,CASSMIGGSPSGANVLTF,TGTGCCAGTAGTATGATAGGCGGGAGCCCCTCTGGGGCCAACGTCCTGACTTTC
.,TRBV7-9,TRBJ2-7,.,CASVQGAGYEQYF,TGTGCCAGCGTACAGGGTGCGGGTTACGAGCAGTACTTC
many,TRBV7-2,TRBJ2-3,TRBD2,CASSSQRGWRDTQYF,TGTGCCAGCAGCTCTCAGCGGGGGTGGAGGGATACGCAGTATTTT
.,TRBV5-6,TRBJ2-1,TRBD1,CASSLPGQIANEQFF,TGTGCCAGCAGCCTTCCGGGACAGATTGCCAATGAGCAGTTCTTC
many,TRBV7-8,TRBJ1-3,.,CASSQDRNTIYF,TGTGCCAGCAGCCAAGACAGAAACACCATATATTTT
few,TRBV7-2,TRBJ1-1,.,CASSLWGGGQGTEAFF,TGTGCCAGCAGCTTATGGGGTGGGGGGCAAGGGACTGAAGCTTTCTTT
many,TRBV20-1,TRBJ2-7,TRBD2,CSARPGLAGVGPYEQYF,TGCAGTGCTAGACCGGGACTAGCGGGAGTAGGCCCCTACGAGCAGTACTTC
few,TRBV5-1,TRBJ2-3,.,CASSPGATTSTDTQYF,TGCGCCAGCAGTCCCGGGGCAACAACTAGCACAGATACGCAGTATTTT
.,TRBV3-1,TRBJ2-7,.,CASSQSDRQYF,TGTGCCAGCAGCCAATCCGACAGGCAGTACTTC
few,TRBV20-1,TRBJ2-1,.,CSAKWQGNEQFF,TGCAGTGCTAAGTGGCAGGGGAATGAGCAGTTCTTC
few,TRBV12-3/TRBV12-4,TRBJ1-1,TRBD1,CASRGGTDPEAFF,TGTGCCAGCAGGGGCGGGACAGACCCTGAAGCTTTCTTT
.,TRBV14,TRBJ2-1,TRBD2,CASSPGRAPYNEQFF,TGTGCCAGCAGCCCCGGGAGGGCTCCCTACAATGAGCAGTTCTTC
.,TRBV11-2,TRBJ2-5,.,CASSSGTLQETQYF,TGTGCCAGCAGCTCGGGGACGCTCCAAGAGACCCAGTACTTC
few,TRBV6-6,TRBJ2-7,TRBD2,CASSYSGGGRVYVEQYF,TGTGCCAGCAGTTACTCTGGTGGCGGGAGGGTTTATGTCGAGCAGTACTTC
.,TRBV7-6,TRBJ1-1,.,CASSLGGNEAFF,TGTGCCAGCAGCTTAGGGGGGAATGAAGCTTTCTTT
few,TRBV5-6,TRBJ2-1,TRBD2,CASSLRRLADNEQFF,TGTGCCAGCAGCTTAAGGAGACTAGCGGACAATGAGCAGTTCTTC
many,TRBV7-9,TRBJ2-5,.,CASSSPEGGTLYQETQYF,TGTGCCAGCAGCTCCCCGGAGGGGGGGACTTTGTACCAAGAGACCCAGTACTTC
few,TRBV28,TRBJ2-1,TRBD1,CASSLRARTGVGYNEQFF,TGTGCCAGCAGTTTAAGGGCCCGAACAGGGGTGGGCTACAATGAGCAGTTCTTC
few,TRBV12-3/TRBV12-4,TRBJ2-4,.,CASLGLAKNIQYF,TGTGCCAGCCTCGGGTTAGCCAAAAACATTCAGTACTTC
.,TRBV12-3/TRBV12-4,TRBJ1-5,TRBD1,CASRNLRDRENQPQHF,TGTGCCAGCAGGAACCTCCGGGACAGGGAGAATCAGCCCCAGCATTTT
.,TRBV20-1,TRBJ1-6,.,CSAEAGTGNSPLHF,TGCAGTGCTGAGGCCGGGACGGGCAATTCACCCCTCCACTTT
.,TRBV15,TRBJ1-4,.,CATSRIQETKLFF,TGTGCCACCAGCCGCATACAGGAAACTAAACTGTTTTTT
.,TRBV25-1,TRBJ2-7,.,CASSSIYEQYF,TGTGCCAGCAGTTCTATCTACGAGCAGTACTTC
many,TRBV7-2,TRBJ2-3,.,CASMGDTQYF,TGTGCCAGCATGGGTGATACGCAGTATTTT
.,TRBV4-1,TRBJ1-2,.,CASSQIEGNYGYTF,TGCGCCAGCAGCCAAATTGAGGGCAACTATGGCTACACCTTC
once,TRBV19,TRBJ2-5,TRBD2,CASSIRGSTGETQYF,TGTGCCAGTAGTATACGCGGGAGCACAGGAGAGACCCAGTACTTC
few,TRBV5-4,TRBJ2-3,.,CASSSERHSDTQYF,TGTGCCAGCAGCTCGGAACGCCATTCAGATACGCAGTATTTT
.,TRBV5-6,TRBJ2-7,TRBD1,CASSWDRTPYEQYF,TGTGCCAGCAGCTGGGACAGGACCCCTTACGAGCAGTACTTC
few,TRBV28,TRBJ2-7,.,CASSSFTGQEGSYEQYF,TGTGCCAGCAGCTCCTTCACGGGGCAGGAAGGGTCCTACGAGCAGTACTTC
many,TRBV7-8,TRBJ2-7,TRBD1,CASSLEGQGPEEQYF,TGTGCCAGCAGCTTAGAGGGACAGGGGCCGGAGGAGCAGTACTTC
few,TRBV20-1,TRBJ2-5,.,CSASIVTVQETQYF,TGCAGTGCTAGCATTGTCACAGTACAAGAGACCCAGTACTTC
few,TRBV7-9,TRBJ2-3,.,CASRSPTDTQYF,TGTGCCAGCAGATCCCCCACAGATACGCAGTATTTT
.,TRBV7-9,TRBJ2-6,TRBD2,CASPRGVSGANVLTF,TGTGCCAGCCCCCGGGGGGTCTCTGGGGCCAACGTCCTGACTTTC
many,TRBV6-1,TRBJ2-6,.,CASRWLSADSGANVLTF,TGTGCCAGCAGGTGGCTATCAGCGGACTCTGGGGCCAACGTCCTGACTTTC
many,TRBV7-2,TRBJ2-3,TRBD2,CASRPAGAPSDTQYF,TGTGCCAGCAGACCAGCGGGGGCCCCGTCAGATACGCAGTATTTT
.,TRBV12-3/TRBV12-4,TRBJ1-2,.,CASAENYGYTF,TGTGCCAGCGCTGAAAACTATGGCTACACCTTC
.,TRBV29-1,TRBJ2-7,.,CSVGWWGKISYEQYF,TGCAGCGTTGGCTGGTGGGGTAAGATCTCCTACGAGCAGTACTTC
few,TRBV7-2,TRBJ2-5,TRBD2,CASSTWSGGLQETQYF,TGTGCCAGCAGCACCTGGAGCGGGGGGCTTCAAGAGACCCAGTACTTC
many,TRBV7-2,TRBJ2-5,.,CASSFPAGLQETQYF,TGTGCCAGCAGCTTTCCAGCGGGTCTACAAGAGACCCAGTACTTC
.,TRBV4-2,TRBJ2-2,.,CASSQDPGVRGTGELFF,TGTGCCAGCAGCCAAGATCCGGGGGTTAGAGGCACCGGGGAGCTGTTTTTT
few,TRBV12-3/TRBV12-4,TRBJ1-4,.,CASSFDGYEKLFF,TGTGCCAGCAGTTTTGACGGTTATGAAAAACTGTTTTTT
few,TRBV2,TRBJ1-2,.,CASLRQAPSGYTF,TGTGCAAGCCTCCGACAGGCACCGTCGGGCTACACCTTC